The clone carrying this T cell receptor beta chain was seen a handful of times. The antigen remains undetermined. TCR beta libraries were built with iRepertoire HTBI primers and Arm-PCR of CDR3 regions. TCRdb reanalysed the multiplex PCR reads using MiXCR and keeps one entry per CDR3 protein. The table shows around 450,000 distinct CDR3 sequences, with 20% to 25% occurring only once. The CDR3 totals 12 residues. The germline V gene encodes CDR1 PRHDT and CDR2 FYEKMQ (reference sequence). The V gene lost 5 bases and the J gene lost 9 bases, with 14 bases spanning the gap. The data are from a study of regulatory T cells in long-lasting Graves disease. Study-level points and caveats: With persistent disease, TRBV28, TRBJ1-2 and TRBJ2-5 were the favored segments.

Time point defined: persistent/refractory GD, antithyroid drugs over 5 years with positive TRAb. The TCR library was made from RNA extracted from PBMCs. Patients came from an endocrinology department in Xi'an, China. The source was peripheral blood mononuclear cells (PBMCs), collected when the disease was refractory, from a patient treated with antithyroid drugs. This sequence originates from a female donor with Graves disease. The chain carries TRBV13 and TRBJ2-7; D gene unclear. DNA for the CDR3: TGTGCCAGCAGCCGCGGAGTTACGAGGCAGTACTTC. Translation: CASSRGVTRQYF.